The following is a TCR beta chain sequence with its context. This clonotype was counted ten times or more. Its cognate antigen has yet to be identified. Nothing much larger sits one base from this clone, and base qualities are not available. This record comes from a study of CD8 T cells in ankylosing spondylitis (TCRdb year 2017). The study in broad terms: T cell receptor beta repertoires were profiled in healthy donors and ankylosing spondylitis patients so that disease-linked TCR variants could be found. Samples of peripheral blood were taken, and for ankylosing spondylitis patients, synovial fluid was collected as well. The full study cohort comprised roughly 24 ankylosing spondylitis patients and roughly 110 healthy donors. What the authors observed across the whole study: The disease-linked clones were reported as significantly enriched in matched synovial fluid samples from ankylosing spondylitis patients. Some of the motif variants had been reported before in the synovial fluid and blood of reactive arthritis patients, a finding that suggests common disease-initiation mechanisms. Blood from ankylosing spondylitis patients appeared to be characterized by a TCR beta motif composed of eight highly homologous amino acid variants. The disease-linked clones had a CD8+ phenotype and were found at relatively low frequencies in peripheral blood.

The CDR3, from cysteine to phenylalanine, totals 18 residues. Of all the DNA, just the CDR3 is kept, 54 bases in frame from base 1. V lost 1 base and J lost 3 bases; the stretch between them is 18 bases long. CDR1 and CDR2 are read off the germline V gene as MGHRA and YSYEKL. TCRdb records Illumina HiSeq 2500 as the sequencer. Quantitative 5'-RACE with molecular barcodes was the method used to prepare the TCR beta libraries. For the original study's pipeline: Disease-linked TCR variants were identified with a new computational method built on a probabilistic model of VDJ rearrangement. TCRdb handled the public reads itself, with Q25 trimming in fastp and clone calling in MiXCR, and kept productive beta chains. Merged by CDR3 protein, the rows form single entries marked with the most common genes and DNA. These V and J calls originate from TCRdb's pipeline instead of the authors' own analysis. This sample comprises 150,000 to 200,000 distinct CDR3 sequences, roughly 18% of them detected only once. 7.8% of the sample belongs to the ten largest clones.

The sequence is built from TRBV4-1 and TRBJ2-2; no D gene call is confident. This TCR was sampled from a male donor with ankylosing spondylitis or in good health (not recorded which). The sequencing sample was made of blood, either unsorted or a sorted T cell fraction (not recorded which). The sequenced DNA is TGCGCCAGCAGCCAAGTAGGGTGGCTCAGAGTGGACACCGGGGAGCTGTTTTTT. It encodes CASSQVGWLRVDTGELFF.